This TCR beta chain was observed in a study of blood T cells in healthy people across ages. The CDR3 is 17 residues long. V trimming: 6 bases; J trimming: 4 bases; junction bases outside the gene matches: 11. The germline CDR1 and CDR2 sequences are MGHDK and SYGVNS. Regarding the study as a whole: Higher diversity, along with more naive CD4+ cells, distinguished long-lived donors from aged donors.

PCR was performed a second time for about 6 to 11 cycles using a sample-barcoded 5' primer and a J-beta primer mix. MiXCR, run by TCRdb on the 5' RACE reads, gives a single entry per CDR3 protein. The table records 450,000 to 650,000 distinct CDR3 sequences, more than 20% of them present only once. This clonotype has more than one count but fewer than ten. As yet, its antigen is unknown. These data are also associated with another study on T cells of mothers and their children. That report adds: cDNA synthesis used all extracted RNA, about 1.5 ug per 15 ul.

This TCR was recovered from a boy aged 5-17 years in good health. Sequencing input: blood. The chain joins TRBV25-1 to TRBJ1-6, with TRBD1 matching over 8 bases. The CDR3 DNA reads TGTGCCAGCAGAAAGTTTGACAGGGGTCGGTATAATTCACCCCTCCACTTT. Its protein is CASRKFDRGRYNSPLHF.